This entry lists 19 T cell receptor beta chains sequenced from one sample in a study of blood T cells in healthy people across ages. A second PCR, run for about 7 to 12 cycles, used a sample-barcoded 5' primer plus a J-beta primer mix. Via MiXCR, TCRdb re-called the 5' RACE reads, giving one row per CDR3 protein. The sample lists over 1,500,000 distinct CDR3 sequences; 49% were seen once. The specimen was blood. All receptors come from a middle-aged woman in good health.

This chain uses TRBV10-3 with TRBJ1-2, with D unclear. Trimming cost V 5 bases and J 8 bases, with 15 bases left between them. CDR3 length equals 13 residues. CDR1 and CDR2 (germline): ENHRY, SYGVKD. CDR3: CAISPRPNEGYTF. The CDR3 DNA reads as TGTGCCATCAGTCCCCGCCCAAATGAAGGCTACACCTTC.

The chain couples TRBV29-1 to TRBJ2-5; a weak D match, TRBD2 (6 bases). V was clipped by 7 bases and J by 11 bases, with 23 bases between them. The CDR3 extends over 13 amino acids. Germline V gives CDR1 SQVTM, CDR2 ANQGSEA. This chain's CDR3 is CSAESGGVNEQYF. The CDR3 region has the DNA TGCAGCGCCGAATCCGGGGGTGTGAATGAGCAGTACTTC.

V and J are TRBV7-2 and TRBJ2-7, with 13 positions matching TRBD2. The CDR3 is made up of 15 amino acids. In germline, CDR1 is SGHTA, CDR2 FQGNSA. Germline trimming cut 5 bases from V and 2 bases from J; bases unmatched to any gene: 3. CDR3 protein: CASSPTSGRTYEQYF. The DNA for the CDR3 is TGTGCCAGCAGCCCGACTAGCGGGAGGACCTACGAGCAGTACTTC.

V and J are TRBV7-2 and TRBJ2-5; perhaps TRBD2 as D (7 bases). With the DNA end fitting TRBJ2-7 better, the J assignment may be wrong. This CDR3 has 13 residues. Germline assignment: CDR1 SGHTA and CDR2 FQGNSA. The CDR3 coding sequence is TGTGCCAGCAGCCCCGCGGGGGCAATCGAGCAGTACTTC. This gives the protein CASSPAGAIEQYF.

This chain links TRBV28 with TRBJ1-2, with 10 bases matching TRBD1. Per germline, CDR1 MDHEN and CDR2 SYDVKM. V lost 7 bases, J lost 6 bases, and 5 bases stayed unmatched. The CDR3 loop spans 13 amino acids. The CDR3 region has the DNA TGTGCCAGCACCTTGGGACAGGGGAATGGCTACACCTTC. Translating gives CASTLGQGNGYTF.

Details on this clonotype: A clone one base away is much larger, so this may be a read error. V usage is TRBV29-1 and J usage is TRBJ2-7; TRBD1 aligns across 12 bases. The CDR3 length is 15 residues. J lost 7 bases, V lost 8 bases, and 15 bases had no gene match. Germline values: CDR1 SQVTM, CDR2 ANQGSEA. CDR3 amino acids: CSLKAPGQGAGEQYF. CDR3 nucleotide sequence: TGCAGCCTGAAAGCTCCGGGACAGGGGGCTGGTGAGCAGTACTTC.

This chain connects TRBV7-2 to TRBJ2-5; the D gene is possibly TRBD1 (5 bases). Trimming shortened V by 5 bases and J by 6 bases, and 19 bases separated the two germline ends. Germline V gives CDR1 SGHTA, CDR2 FQGNSA. The CDR3 is 15 residues long. The DNA for the CDR3 is TGTGCCAGCAGCCAGAGGACACGGTCGGATCAGACCCAGTACTTC. Amino acids: CASSQRTRSDQTQYF.

This clonotype has just a few counts. The chain couples TRBV20-1 to TRBJ2-7; D tentatively fits TRBD1 or TRBD2 (5 bases each). The DNA end is more similar to TRBJ2-5, so the J call may be wrong. The CDR3 extends over 16 amino acids. Germline CDR1 DFQATT, CDR2 SNEGSKA (reference sequence). The CDR3 DNA reads as TGCAGTGCTACGGGGCTCCATCGGGGCCTTAGGGAGACCCAGTACTTC. Its translation is CSATGLHRGLRETQYF.

The sample holds a few counts of this clonotype. CDR3 residues: CASSLSAESYEQYF. In nucleotides, the CDR3 is TGTGCCAGCAGCTTATCGGCTGAGTCCTACGAGCAGTACTTC. The chain employs TRBV7-8 and TRBJ2-7; D gene unclear. The V gene lost 2 bases and the J gene lost 1 base, with 9 bases spanning the gap. Germline V lookup: CDR1 SGHVS, CDR2 FQNEAQ. This CDR3 is built from 14 residues. The whole variable domain, remainder taken from reference TRBV7-8 and TRBJ2-7, is GAGVSQSPRYKVAKRGQDVALRCDPISGHVSLFWYQQALGQGPEFLTYFQNEAQLDKSGLPSDRFFAERPEGSVSTLKIQRTQQEDSAVYLCASSLSAESYEQYFGPGTRLTVT.

This chain uses TRBV6-5 with TRBJ1-1; no clear D gene. V was cut by 6 bases and J by 1 base, with 12 bases left in between. This CDR3 has 14 amino acids. Germline lookup yields CDR1 MNHEY and CDR2 SVGAGI. CDR3 loop: CASRIQYGNTEAFF. CDR3 coding DNA: TGTGCCAGCAGGATACAGTACGGGAACACTGAAGCTTTCTTT.

Here the CDR3 DNA reads TGTGCCAGCAGCCACGGGGTCTACGAGCAGTACTTC. Protein: CASSHGVYEQYF. The chain joins TRBV3-1 to TRBJ2-7; D is possibly TRBD2 (5 bases). V dropped 3 bases and J dropped 3 bases, with 6 bases sitting between them. Germline loops: CDR1 LGHDT, CDR2 YNNKEL (reference sequence). There are 12 residues in the CDR3.

About this clonotype itself: One end of the junction does not line up with germline, which may come from a read error. This chain links TRBV19 with TRBJ1-2; TRBD1 is a possible D gene (5 bases). The CDR3 contains 13 residues. Germline V gene data show CDR1 as LNHDA and CDR2 as SQIVND (reference sequence). DNA of the CDR3: TGTGCCAGTAGTCTACGGACTGTCTGGGGCTACATCTTC. Amino acids: CASSLRTVWGYIF.

The chain uses TRBV9 and TRBJ2-5; 14 bases fit TRBD2. The CDR3 sequence is 18 residues long. In germline, CDR1 is SGDLS, CDR2 YYNGEE. The junction had 10 bases not matched to a gene; V was cut back by 4 bases and J by 2 bases. The CDR3 spells CASSSAGLAGGPQETQYF. The DNA for the CDR3 is TGTGCCAGCAGCTCAGCCGGACTAGCGGGGGGCCCTCAAGAGACCCAGTACTTC.

This clonotype was recorded a few times. This sequence joins TRBV2 and TRBJ2-3; TRBD1 aligns across 9 bases. Germline V gives CDR1 SNHLY, CDR2 FYNNEI. The CDR3 covers 15 residues. V shed 4 bases and J 4 bases; nucleotides not matched to a gene: 6. The CDR3 region is CASSAGTGRADTQYF. In nucleotides, the CDR3 is TGTGCCAGCAGTGCCGGGACAGGGCGAGCAGATACGCAGTATTTT.

J is TRBJ1-1 and V is TRBV6-1; D unclear. This CDR3 comprises 15 residues. V was pared by 2 bases and J by 0 bases, with 10 bases between. CDR1 MNHNS and CDR2 SASEGT come from the germline V gene. The CDR3 nucleotides read TGTGCCAGCAGTGAATGGGGAAGCATGAACACTGAAGCTTTCTTT. It is translated as CASSEWGSMNTEAFF.

The chain links TRBV6-1 to TRBJ2-1, with a tentative D call TRBD2 (7 bases). This CDR3 is built from 14 residues. CDR1 MNHNS and CDR2 SASEGT come from the germline V gene. Trimming removed 3 bases at V and 6 bases at J, with 12 bases between. The CDR3 sequence: CASSDRGAGNEQFF. The CDR3 DNA is TGTGCCAGCAGTGACCGGGGGGCCGGCAATGAGCAGTTCTTC.

Concerning this clonotype itself: One junction end disagrees with the germline gene, perhaps due to a read error. The DNA of the CDR3 is TGTGCCAGCAGTGAATGGGAATCTGGGGCCAACATCCTGACTTTC. Protein product: CASSEWESGANILTF. This chain connects TRBV2 to TRBJ2-6; possibly TRBD1 for D (5 bases). The CDR3 sequence is 15 residues long. The germline gives CDR1 SNHLY, CDR2 FYNNEI.

This chain uses TRBV7-2 with TRBJ2-1; 9 nucleotides line up with TRBD1. J was trimmed by 8 bases and V by 4 bases; bases with no gene match: 6. CDR3 size: 14 residues. The germline gives CDR1 SGHTA, CDR2 FQGNSA. This CDR3 is CASSWDRVRDEQFF. DNA for the CDR3: TGTGCCAGCAGCTGGGACAGGGTTAGGGATGAGCAGTTCTTC.

The V and J genes are TRBV6-5 and TRBJ2-5; D possibly uses TRBD1 or TRBD2 (5 bases each). Between the trimmed V and J ends, which lost 0 bases and 1 base, there was a span of 9 bases. In germline, CDR1 is MNHEY, CDR2 SVGAGI. The CDR3 consists of 15 residues. CDR3 amino acids: CASSYSSGTQETQYF. The CDR3 DNA sequence: TGTGCCAGCAGTTACTCGAGTGGGACCCAAGAGACCCAGTACTTC.